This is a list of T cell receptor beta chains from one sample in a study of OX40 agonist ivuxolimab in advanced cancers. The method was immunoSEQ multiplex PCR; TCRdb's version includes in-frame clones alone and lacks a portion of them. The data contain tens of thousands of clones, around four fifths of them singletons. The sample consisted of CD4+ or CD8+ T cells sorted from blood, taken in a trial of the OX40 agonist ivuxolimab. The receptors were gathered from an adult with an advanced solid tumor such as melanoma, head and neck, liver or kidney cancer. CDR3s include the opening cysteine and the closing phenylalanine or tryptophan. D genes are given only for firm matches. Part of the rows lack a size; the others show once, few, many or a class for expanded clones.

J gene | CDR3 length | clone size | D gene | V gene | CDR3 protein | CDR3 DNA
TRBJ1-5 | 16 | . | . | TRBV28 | CASTDSAGWGNQPQHF | TGTGCCAGCACGGACTCCGCTGGTTGGGGCAATCAGCCCCAGCATTTT
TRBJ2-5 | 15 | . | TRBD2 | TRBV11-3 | CASSLFSGREETQYF | TGTGCCAGCAGCTTATTTAGCGGGAGGGAAGAGACCCAGTACTTC
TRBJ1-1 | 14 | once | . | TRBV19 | CASSIEHLNTEAFF | TGTGCCAGTAGTATAGAGCATTTGAACACTGAAGCTTTCTTT
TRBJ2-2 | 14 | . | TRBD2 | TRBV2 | CASAWGLAGEELFF | TGTGCCAGCGCCTGGGGACTAGCGGGAGAGGAGCTGTTTTTT
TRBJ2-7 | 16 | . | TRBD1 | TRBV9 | CASSVDQGTGDYEQYF | TGTGCCAGCAGCGTAGATCAGGGGACAGGGGATTACGAGCAGTACTTC
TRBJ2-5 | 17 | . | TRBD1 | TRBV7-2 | CASSLDAWTGVEETQYF | TGTGCCAGCAGCTTAGACGCCTGGACAGGGGTGGAAGAGACCCAGTACTTC
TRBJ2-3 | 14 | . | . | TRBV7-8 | CASTIEIFTDTQYF | TGTGCCAGCACCATAGAGATTTTCACAGATACGCAGTATTTT
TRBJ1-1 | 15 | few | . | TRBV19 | CASSIAYGARTEAFF | TGTGCCAGTAGTATAGCCTATGGGGCGAGGACTGAAGCTTTCTTT
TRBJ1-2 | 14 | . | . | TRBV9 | CASSVIGTNYGYTF | TGTGCCAGCAGCGTGATCGGAACTAACTATGGCTACACCTTC
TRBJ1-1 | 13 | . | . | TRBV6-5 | CASSSGTYTEAFF | TGTGCCAGCAGTTCCGGGACTTACACTGAAGCTTTCTTT
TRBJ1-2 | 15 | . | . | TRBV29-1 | CSVALGRGYSYGYTF | TGCAGCGTTGCCCTAGGTAGGGGATATAGTTATGGCTACACCTTC
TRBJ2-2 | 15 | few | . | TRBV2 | CASSFLNPGTGELFF | TGTGCCAGCAGTTTCCTTAACCCCGGCACCGGGGAGCTGTTTTTT
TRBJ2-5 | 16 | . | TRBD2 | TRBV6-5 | CASSYSTSGAQGTQYF | TGTGCCAGCAGTTACTCGACTAGCGGGGCCCAAGGGACCCAGTACTTC
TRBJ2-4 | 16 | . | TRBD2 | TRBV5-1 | CASSLSAGGPRNIQYF | TGCGCCAGCAGCTTGAGTGCGGGAGGGCCAAGGAACATTCAGTACTTC
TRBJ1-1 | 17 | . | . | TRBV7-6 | CASSLALGGRMNTEAFF | TGTGCCAGCAGCTTAGCGCTTGGGGGGAGAATGAACACTGAAGCTTTCTTT
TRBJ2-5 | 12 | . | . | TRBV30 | CAWTWGGETQYF | TGTGCCTGGACGTGGGGTGGAGAGACCCAGTACTTC
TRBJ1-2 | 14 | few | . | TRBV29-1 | CSVEGSDRSYGYTF | TGCAGCGTTGAAGGCTCCGACAGGAGCTATGGCTACACCTTC
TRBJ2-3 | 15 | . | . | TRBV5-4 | CASSLGLVGTDTQYF | TGTGCCAGCAGCTTGGGACTAGTTGGCACAGATACGCAGTATTTT
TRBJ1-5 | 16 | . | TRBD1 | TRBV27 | CASSLWGTGGNQPQHF | TGTGCCAGCAGTTTATGGGGGACAGGCGGCAATCAGCCCCAGCATTTT
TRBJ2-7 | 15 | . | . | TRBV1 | CTSSQDGHPSYEQYF | TGCACCAGCAGCCAAGATGGACACCCCTCCTACGAGCAGTACTTC
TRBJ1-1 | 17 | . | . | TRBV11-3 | CASSLDFERGGNTEAFF | TGTGCCAGCAGCTTAGATTTCGAGAGGGGGGGGAACACTGAAGCTTTCTTT
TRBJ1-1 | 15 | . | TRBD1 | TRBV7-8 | CASSKTGTGATEAFF | TGTGCCAGCAGCAAGACCGGGACAGGGGCCACTGAAGCTTTCTTT